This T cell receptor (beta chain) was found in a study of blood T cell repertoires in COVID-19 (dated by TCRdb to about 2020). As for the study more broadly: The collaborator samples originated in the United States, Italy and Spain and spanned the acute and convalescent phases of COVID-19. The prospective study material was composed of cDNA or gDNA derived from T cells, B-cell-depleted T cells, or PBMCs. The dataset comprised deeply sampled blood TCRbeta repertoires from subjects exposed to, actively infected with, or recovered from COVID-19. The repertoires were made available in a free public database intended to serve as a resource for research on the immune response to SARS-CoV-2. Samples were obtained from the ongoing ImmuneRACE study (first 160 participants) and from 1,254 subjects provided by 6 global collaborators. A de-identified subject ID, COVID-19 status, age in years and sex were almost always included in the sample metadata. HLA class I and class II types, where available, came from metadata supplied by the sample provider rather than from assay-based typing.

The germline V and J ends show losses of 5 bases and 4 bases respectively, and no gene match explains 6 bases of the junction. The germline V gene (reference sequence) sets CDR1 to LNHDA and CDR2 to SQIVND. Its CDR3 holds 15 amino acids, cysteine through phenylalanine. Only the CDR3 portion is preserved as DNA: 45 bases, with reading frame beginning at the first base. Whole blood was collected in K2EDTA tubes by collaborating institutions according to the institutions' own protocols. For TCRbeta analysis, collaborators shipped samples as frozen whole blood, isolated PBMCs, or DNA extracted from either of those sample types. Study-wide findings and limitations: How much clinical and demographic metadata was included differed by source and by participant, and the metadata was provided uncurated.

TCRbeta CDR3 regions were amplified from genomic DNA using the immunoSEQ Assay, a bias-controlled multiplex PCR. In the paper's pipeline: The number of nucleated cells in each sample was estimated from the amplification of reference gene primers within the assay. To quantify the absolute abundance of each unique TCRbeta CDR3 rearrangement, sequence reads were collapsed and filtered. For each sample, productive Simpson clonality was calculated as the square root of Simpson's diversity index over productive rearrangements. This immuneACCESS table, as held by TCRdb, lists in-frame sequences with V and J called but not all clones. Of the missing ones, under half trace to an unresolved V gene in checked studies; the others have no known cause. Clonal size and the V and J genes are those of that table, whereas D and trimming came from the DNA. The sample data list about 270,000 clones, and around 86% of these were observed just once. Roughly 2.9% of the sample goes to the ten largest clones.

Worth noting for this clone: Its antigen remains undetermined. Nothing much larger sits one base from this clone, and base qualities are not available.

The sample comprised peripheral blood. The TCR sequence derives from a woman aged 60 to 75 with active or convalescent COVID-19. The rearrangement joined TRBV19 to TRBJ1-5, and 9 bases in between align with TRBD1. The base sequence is TGTGCCAGTAGTGCCACAGGGGGCCCGAATCAGCCCCAGCATTTT. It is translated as CASSATGGPNQPQHF.